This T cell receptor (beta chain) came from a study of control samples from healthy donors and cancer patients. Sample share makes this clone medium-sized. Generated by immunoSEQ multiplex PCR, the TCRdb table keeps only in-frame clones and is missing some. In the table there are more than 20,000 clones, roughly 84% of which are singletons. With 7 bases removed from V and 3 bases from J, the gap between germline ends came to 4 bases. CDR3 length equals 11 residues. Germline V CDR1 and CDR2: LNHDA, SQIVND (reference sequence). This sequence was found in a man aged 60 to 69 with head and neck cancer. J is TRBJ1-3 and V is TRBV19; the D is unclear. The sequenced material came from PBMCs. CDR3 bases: TGTGCCAGTATGAGTGGAAACACCATATATTTT. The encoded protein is CASMSGNTIYF.